The TCR beta chain under discussion was sequenced for a study of siplizumab effects on memory and regulatory T cells (dated by TCRdb to the late 2010s). Context from the whole study: The study examined how the anti-CD2 antibody siplizumab affects alloreactive T-cell subsets in allogeneic mixed lymphocyte reactions built from human PBMCs. General findings and caveats noted by the study authors: Siplizumab significantly reduced the cumulative frequency of alloreactive sequences traceable to unstimulated CD4+ memory T cells. Unstimulated naive T cells appeared to be more diverse than memory T cells, and naive cells seemed to make a substantial contribution to the alloresponse. Roughly 75-96% of proliferating CD4+ or CD8+ clones could not be assigned a naive or memory phenotype. The suppressive function of proliferating Tregs from siplizumab cultures was not functionally confirmed. In reactions with siplizumab, an average of roughly 70% of mappable alloreactive CD4+ clones were Treg-derived, compared with 25% to 30% in control reactions. Because sequences at frequencies below about 10^-5 were poorly captured, only a minor fraction of alloreactive clones could be mapped back to unstimulated subsets.

The library was obtained by the immunoSEQ multiplex PCR assay. Approximately 93,000 TCR templates per sample were assayed by the deep sequencing platform. Genomic DNA extracted from sorted T cells was used for TCRbeta CDR3 sequencing. Concerning the study's data processing: The R programming language was used for clonal analysis of the TCRbeta CDR3 data. Comparing unstimulated samples against CFSE-low samples taken after the reaction was how alloreactive CD4+ and CD8+ clones were defined. Alloreactive CD4+ clones were assigned to regulatory or non-regulatory origin by matching sequences to sorted unstimulated Treg and non-Treg repertoires. Sourced from immuneACCESS, this table was stored by TCRdb with only in-frame sequences that have V and J called. A share of the clones is absent; for the studies checked, an unresolved V gene accounts for under half, and the remainder has no known explanation. V and J calls and clone size follow that table, whereas D and trimming were derived from the DNA. The sample profile shows 98,000 or so clones; 85% to 95% of them were found once. The ten largest clones capture 0.55% to 0.7% of the sample.

The CDR3, from cysteine to phenylalanine, totals 13 residues. Only the CDR3 DNA is retained, 39 bases long and in frame from the first base. Taken from the germline V gene, the CDR1 and CDR2 loops are SGHTA and FQGTGA. V loses 1 base of germline sequence and J loses 6 bases, and the interval between the two ends is 10 bases. This clone appeared once. What this receptor recognizes is not known. The input lacks base qualities; no much larger clone sits a single base away. Sorted unstimulated T cells and proliferating T cells recovered from mixed lymphocyte reactions underwent TCRbeta CDR3 sequencing. Fresh whole blood from ten HLA-typed healthy donors was used as the source from which PBMCs were isolated. Unstimulated CD4+ regulatory T cells were FACS-sorted to map the origin of alloreactive clones.

This TCR was sampled from a human donor in good health. This chain joins TRBV7-3 to TRBJ2-7; the D gene cannot be resolved reliably. Sequencing input: Tregs sorted from blood. Read as DNA, the sequence is TGTGCCAGCAGCTTAATTGGTTGGGGCGAGCAGTACTTC. It specifies CASSLIGWGEQYF. Supplemented by the reference TRBV7-3 and TRBJ2-7 proteins around the CDR3, the complete variable domain is GAGVSQTPSNKVTEKGKYVELRCDPISGHTALYWYRQSLGQGPEFLIYFQGTGAADDSGLPNDRFFAVRPEGSVSTLKIQRTERGDSAVYLCASSLIGWGEQYFGPGTRLTVT.